These 17 T cell receptor beta chains share one sample of origin, sequenced in a study of shared clonotypes between healthy human individuals. Some clones are missing from TCRdb's copy, which holds only in-frame ones; the method was immunoSEQ multiplex PCR. The sample shows some 1.5 million clones, 96% of them seen only once. The sample was naive CD4+ T cells sorted from blood. As to subset: CD45RA+ positively selected. The receptors derive from a man aged 30 to 39 in good health.

As for this clone: Distinct nucleotide sequences in the sample also encode this CDR3. The rearrangement joins TRBV28 to TRBJ2-1; D remains ambiguous. Germline assignment: CDR1 MDHEN and CDR2 SYDVKM. V was pared by 6 bases and J by 5 bases, with 5 bases between. The CDR3 extends over 11 amino acids. CDR3 protein: CASRGNNEQFF. The CDR3 DNA reads TGTGCCAGCAGGGGAAACAATGAGCAGTTCTTC.

The CDR3, as DNA: TGTGCCATCAGTGCGGGACTAGCGGGTCAAGAGACCCAGTACTTC. Translated: CAISAGLAGQETQYF. V usage is TRBV10-3 and J usage is TRBJ2-5; TRBD2 agrees at 12 bases. The CDR3 sequence is 15 residues long. V was pared by 4 bases and J by 2 bases, with 2 bases of the junction left unmatched. The V gene's germline CDR1 is ENHRY and CDR2 SYGVKD.

The V gene is TRBV28, the J gene TRBJ1-5; D gene uncertain. V was trimmed by 3 bases and J by 3 bases, leaving 15 bases between them. This CDR3 has 16 residues. The germline V gene has CDR1 MDHEN and CDR2 SYDVKM. The CDR3 DNA is TGTGCCAGCAGTTTCGTAGGAAACTCGCACAATCAGCCCCAGCATTTT. Translating it yields CASSFVGNSHNQPQHF.

This chain links TRBV5-1 with TRBJ2-7; no firm D call. Looked up from germline, CDR1 is SGHRS and CDR2 is YFSETQ. V dropped 0 bases and J dropped 3 bases, with 4 bases sitting between them. The CDR3 covers 12 residues. CDR3 in amino acids: CASSLAHYEQYF. Here the CDR3 DNA reads TGCGCCAGCAGCTTGGCCCACTACGAGCAGTACTTC.

Only one count was recorded for this clone. The chain uses TRBV9 and TRBJ2-5; weak D call: TRBD1 (6 bases). The germline V gene encodes CDR1 SGDLS and CDR2 YYNGEE. V dropped 4 bases and J dropped 5 bases, with 15 bases sitting between them. The CDR3 runs to 14 residues. Here the CDR3 reads CASSPGQSSETQYF. The CDR3 DNA reads TGTGCCAGCAGCCCCGGACAGTCCTCGGAGACCCAGTACTTC.

The J gene is TRBJ2-7, the V gene TRBV18; no definite D call. The V end was cut by 0 bases, the J end by 5 bases, with 20 bases between. The CDR3 totals 17 residues. The germline gives CDR1 KGHSH, CDR2 LQKENI. In nucleotides, the CDR3 is TGTGCCAGCTCACCACCGAACTCTGGTATGACGACCCACGAGCAGTACTTC. Its translation: CASSPPNSGMTTHEQYF.

This chain joins TRBV27 and TRBJ2-3; D is perhaps TRBD1 (6 bases). Per the germline V gene, CDR1 is MNHEY and CDR2 is SMNVEV (reference sequence). Deletions cut 3 bases from V and 10 bases from J, with 14 bases between. The CDR3 runs to 13 residues. The CDR3 region is CASSFRGQTAQYF. The CDR3 bases are TGTGCCAGCAGTTTCCGGGGACAAACAGCGCAGTATTTT.

The V call is TRBV2, the J call TRBJ2-1; TRBD2 matches at 8 bases. J gave up 7 bases and V 2 bases, and 13 bases lay outside the gene matches. This CDR3 spans 17 amino acids. The germline CDR1 and CDR2 sequences are SNHLY and FYNNEI. The CDR3 is CASSELISGSFPNEQFF. The CDR3 DNA reads TGTGCCAGCAGTGAATTGATAAGCGGGAGTTTCCCTAATGAGCAGTTCTTC.

The genes are TRBV5-1 and TRBJ2-5, with TRBD2 matching 8 bases. There are 14 residues in the CDR3. Germline CDR1 reads SGHRS; CDR2 reads YFSETQ. V was pared by 4 bases and J by 4 bases, with 6 bases of the junction left unmatched. The CDR3 is CASSDSGSGETQYF. DNA of the CDR3: TGCGCCAGCAGCGACAGCGGGAGTGGAGAGACCCAGTACTTC. The entire variable domain, with the rest obtained from reference TRBV5-1 and TRBJ2-5, is as follows: KAGVTQTPRYLIKTRGQQVTLSCSPISGHRSVSWYQQTPGQGLQFLFEYFSETQRNKGNFPGRFSGRQFSNSRSEMNVSTLELGDSALYLCASSDSGSGETQYFGPGTRLLVL.

The V gene is TRBV9, the J gene TRBJ2-3, with TRBD2 matching 10 bases. The CDR3 is made up of 16 amino acids. Trimming at V came to 3 bases and at J to 3 bases, leaving 7 bases not matched to a gene. Germline CDR1 is SGDLS and CDR2 is YYNGEE. CDR3 nucleotide sequence: TGTGCCAGCAGCGGGACTAGCGGAGGGTGGACAGATACGCAGTATTTT. The encoded protein is CASSGTSGGWTDTQYF. The full variable domain, rest sourced from reference TRBV9 and TRBJ2-3, is DSGVTQTPKHLITATGQRVTLRCSPRSGDLSVYWYQQSLDQGLQFLIQYYNGEERAKGNILERFSAQQFPDLHSELNLSSLELGDSALYFCASSGTSGGWTDTQYFGPGTRLTVL.

The table lists this clone with a count of one. The rearrangement uses TRBV2 and TRBJ1-3; a possible D gene is TRBD1 (6 bases). The germline V gene encodes CDR1 SNHLY and CDR2 FYNNEI. The V end lost 6 bases, the J end lost 0 bases, and 21 bases lay between the germline ends. CDR3 size: 18 residues. This CDR3 reads CASSVLPPTGSSGNTIYF. CDR3 sequence (DNA): TGTGCCAGCAGCGTCCTTCCTCCAACAGGGAGCTCTGGAAACACCATATATTTT.

The chain couples TRBV7-9 to TRBJ2-7; 12 bases line up with TRBD2. The CDR3 extends over 17 amino acids. The germline gives CDR1 SEHNR, CDR2 FQNEAQ (reference sequence). Losses at the gene ends were 4 bases for V and 4 bases for J; bases not matched to a gene: 11. The CDR3 DNA reads as TGTGCCAGCAGCTCAGGAGGACTAGCGGGGACAGTATACGAGCAGTACTTC. It codes for CASSSGGLAGTVYEQYF.

The chain employs TRBV7-8 and TRBJ2-6; perhaps TRBD1 as D (6 bases). V lost 4 bases and J 0 bases, leaving 16 bases between the germline ends. This CDR3 region has 18 residues. Germline CDR1 is SGHVS and CDR2 is FQNEAQ. CDR3: CASSSGAGPSSGANVLTF. CDR3 DNA: TGTGCCAGCAGCTCAGGGGCCGGACCGAGCTCTGGGGCCAACGTCCTGACTTTC.

The chain has TRBV27 and TRBJ2-1, with D possibly being TRBD2 (6 bases). This CDR3 has 15 residues. The V and J ends lost 3 bases and 4 bases respectively, with 13 bases between them. Germline CDR1 is MNHEY and CDR2 is SMNVEV (reference sequence). CDR3 protein: CASSFYGGGYNEQFF. The CDR3 nucleotides are TGTGCCAGCAGTTTCTACGGTGGGGGGTACAATGAGCAGTTCTTC.

The V gene is TRBV28, the J gene TRBJ2-7; TRBD1 is a possible D gene (5 bases). The V end was cut by 4 bases, the J end by 4 bases, with 11 bases between. The CDR3 consists of 13 residues. Looked up from germline, CDR1 is MDHEN and CDR2 is SYDVKM. Here the CDR3 reads CASSSSPGYEQYF. The DNA of the CDR3 is TGTGCCAGCAGTTCCTCGCCAGGGTACGAGCAGTACTTC.

This chain connects TRBV11-2 to TRBJ1-3; D gene ambiguous. From germline, CDR1 is SGHAT and CDR2 FQNNGV. Trimming cost V 2 bases and J 8 bases, with 7 bases left between them. The CDR3 is 12 residues long. The CDR3 coding sequence is TGTGCCAGCAGCTTATCCGGATACACCATATATTTT. Protein product: CASSLSGYTIYF.

This sequence joins TRBV5-1 and TRBJ2-7; 10 bases fit TRBD1. Germline V gives CDR1 SGHRS, CDR2 YFSETQ. The CDR3 has 14 amino acids. V trimming: 7 bases; J trimming: 0 bases; junction bases outside the gene matches: 4. The CDR3 region has the DNA TGCGCCAGCGTCCGGGACAGGGGCTCCTACGAGCAGTACTTC. Protein sequence: CASVRDRGSYEQYF.